Below, 5 T cell receptor beta chains from the same sample are listed, as sequenced in a study of blood T cell repertoires in COVID-19. Only in-frame clones appear in the TCRdb table, and some are missing; sequencing was by immunoSEQ multiplex PCR. Of a few hundred thousand clones in the sample, around nine tenths are singletons; the top ten hold around an eighth. Input material: peripheral blood. The receptors come from a woman aged 55-69 years with acute or convalescent COVID-19.

Only one count was recorded for this clone. This sequence joins TRBV27 and TRBJ2-7; 12 nucleotides match TRBD2. J was trimmed by 3 bases and V by 5 bases; bases with no gene match: 2. Germline V gene sequence: CDR1 MNHEY, CDR2 SMNVEV (reference sequence). The CDR3 is made up of 14 amino acids. The CDR3 sequence: CASSILAGGYEQYF. The CDR3 DNA reads as TGTGCCAGCAGTATACTAGCGGGGGGCTACGAGCAGTACTTC.

This sequence joins TRBV7-2 and TRBJ1-4; 8 bases align to TRBD1. V trimming: 0 bases; J trimming: 2 bases; junction bases outside the gene matches: 5. The germline CDR1 and CDR2 sequences are SGHTA and FQGNSA. The CDR3 runs to 17 residues. In DNA form, the CDR3 reads TGTGCCAGCAGCTTAGCCCCACGGGACAGGACTAATGAAAAACTGTTTTTT. Its protein is CASSLAPRDRTNEKLFF. Looking up the rest from reference TRBV7-2 and TRBJ1-4 gives the full variable domain: GAGVSQSPSNKVTEKGKDVELRCDPISGHTALYWYRQSLGQGLEFLIYFQGNSAPDKSGLPSDRFSAERTGGSVSTLTIQRTQQEDSAVYLCASSLAPRDRTNEKLFFGSGTQLSVL.

The chain combines TRBV20-1 with TRBJ1-5; D perhaps matches TRBD1 (5 bases). Trimming shortened V by 3 bases and J by 4 bases, and 13 bases separated the two germline ends. This CDR3 is built from 14 residues. Germline CDR1 DFQATT, CDR2 SNEGSKA (reference sequence). CDR3 residues: CSASKGVRNQPQHF. The CDR3 DNA sequence: TGCAGTGCTAGTAAAGGGGTCAGGAATCAGCCCCAGCATTTT.

The chain carries TRBV5-1 and TRBJ2-1; 14 nucleotides line up with TRBD2. The V segment lost 7 bases and the J segment 6 bases; nucleotides outside the gene matches: 12. This CDR3 spans 17 amino acids. CDR1 and CDR2 from the germline V gene are SGHRS and YFSETQ. The DNA of the CDR3 is TGCGCCAGCCGGGCTCTAGGGACTAGCGGGGGTTTCAATGAGCAGTTCTTC. This translates into CASRALGTSGGFNEQFF.

The gene calls are TRBV7-6 and TRBJ2-1, with 8 bases matching TRBD2. There are 17 residues in the CDR3. CDR1 SGHVS and CDR2 FNYEAQ come from the germline V gene. J gave up 2 bases and V 5 bases, and 11 bases lay outside the gene matches. The CDR3 DNA sequence: TGTGCCAGCAGCCAAGGGTCAGGGCGGGGGGCCTACAATGAGCAGTTCTTC. Residues: CASSQGSGRGAYNEQFF.